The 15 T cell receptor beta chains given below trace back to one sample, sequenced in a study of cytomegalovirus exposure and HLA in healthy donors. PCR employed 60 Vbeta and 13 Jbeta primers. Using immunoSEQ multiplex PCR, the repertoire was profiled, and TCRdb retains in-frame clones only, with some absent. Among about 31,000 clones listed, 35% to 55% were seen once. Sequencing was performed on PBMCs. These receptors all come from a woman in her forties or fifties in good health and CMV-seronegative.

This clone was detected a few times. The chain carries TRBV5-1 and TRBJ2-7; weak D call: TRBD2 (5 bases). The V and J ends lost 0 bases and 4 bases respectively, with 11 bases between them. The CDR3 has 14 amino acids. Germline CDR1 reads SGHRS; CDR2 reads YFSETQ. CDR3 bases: TGCGCCAGCAGCTTGGACCCCCCGGGATACGAGCAGTACTTC. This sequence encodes CASSLDPPGYEQYF.

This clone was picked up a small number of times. CDR3 residues: CASSPSSSGRMMAKNIQYF. The CDR3 DNA is TGTGCCAGCTCACCATCGTCTAGCGGGAGGATGATGGCCAAAAACATTCAGTACTTC. V gene TRBV18 combines with J gene TRBJ2-4, with 11 bases that match TRBD2. The germline V gene encodes CDR1 KGHSH and CDR2 LQKENI. V was clipped by 2 bases and J by 1 base; unmatched bases: 10. The length of the CDR3 is 19 residues.

The CDR3 is CASSLSGSNNEQYF. CDR3 coding DNA: TGCGCCAGCAGCTTGAGCGGGAGTAATAACGAGCAGTACTTC. The rearrangement uses TRBV5-1 and TRBJ2-7; TRBD2 agrees at 8 bases. V was pared by 1 base and J by 5 bases, with 5 bases of the junction left unmatched. Germline V lookup: CDR1 SGHRS, CDR2 YFSETQ. The CDR3 spans 14 residues. Complete variable domain (other parts from reference TRBV5-1 and TRBJ2-7): KAGVTQTPRYLIKTRGQQVTLSCSPISGHRSVSWYQQTPGQGLQFLFEYFSETQRNKGNFPGRFSGRQFSNSRSEMNVSTLELGDSALYLCASSLSGSNNEQYFGPGTRLTVT.

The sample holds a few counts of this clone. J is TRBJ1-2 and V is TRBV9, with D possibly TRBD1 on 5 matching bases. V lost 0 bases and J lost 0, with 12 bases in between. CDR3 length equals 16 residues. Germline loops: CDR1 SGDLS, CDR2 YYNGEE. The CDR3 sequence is CASSVGATAANYGYTF. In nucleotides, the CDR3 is TGTGCCAGCAGCGTAGGAGCGACAGCCGCTAACTATGGCTACACCTTC.

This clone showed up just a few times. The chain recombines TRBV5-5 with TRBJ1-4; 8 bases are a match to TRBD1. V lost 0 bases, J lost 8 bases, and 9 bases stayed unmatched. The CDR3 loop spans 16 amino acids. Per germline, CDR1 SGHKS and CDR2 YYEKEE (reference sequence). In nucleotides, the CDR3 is TGTGCCAGCAGCTTGGCGCAGGGGGCCCCCGGGGAAAAACTGTTTTTT. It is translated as CASSLAQGAPGEKLFF.

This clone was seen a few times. CDR3 loop: CASSFAGQGGLSGYTF. The CDR3 DNA reads as TGTGCCAGCAGTTTCGCGGGACAGGGGGGTTTGTCTGGCTACACCTTC. The chain combines TRBV6-5 with TRBJ1-2, with 11 bases matching TRBD1. This CDR3 is 16 amino acids long. Germline values: CDR1 MNHEY, CDR2 SVGAGI. V trimming: 4 bases; J trimming: 7 bases; junction bases outside the gene matches: 11.

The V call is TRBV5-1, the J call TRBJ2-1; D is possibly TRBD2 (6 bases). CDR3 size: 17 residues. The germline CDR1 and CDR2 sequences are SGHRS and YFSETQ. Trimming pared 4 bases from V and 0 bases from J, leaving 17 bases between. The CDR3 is CASSQTLASSSYNEQFF. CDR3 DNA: TGCGCCAGCAGCCAAACCCTAGCGTCGAGCTCCTACAATGAGCAGTTCTTC.

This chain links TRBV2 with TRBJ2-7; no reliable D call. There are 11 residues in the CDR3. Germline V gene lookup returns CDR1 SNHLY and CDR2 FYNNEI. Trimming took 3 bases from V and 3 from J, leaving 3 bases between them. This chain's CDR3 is CASSDHYEQYF. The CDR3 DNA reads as TGTGCCAGCAGTGATCACTACGAGCAGTACTTC.

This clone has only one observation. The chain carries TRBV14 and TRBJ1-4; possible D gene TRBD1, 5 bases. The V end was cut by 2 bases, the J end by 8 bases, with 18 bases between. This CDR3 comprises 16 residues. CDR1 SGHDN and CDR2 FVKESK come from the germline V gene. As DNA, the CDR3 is TGTGCCAGCAGCCAATCATATGGGGGAGGGCTGGAAAAACTGTTTTTT. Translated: CASSQSYGGGLEKLFF.

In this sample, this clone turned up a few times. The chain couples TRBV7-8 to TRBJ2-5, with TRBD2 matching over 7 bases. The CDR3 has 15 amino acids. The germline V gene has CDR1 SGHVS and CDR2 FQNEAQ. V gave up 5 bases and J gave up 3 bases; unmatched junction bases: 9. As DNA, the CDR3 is TGTGCCAGCAGCCCTAGGACTAGAAGGGAAGAGACCCAGTACTTC. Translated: CASSPRTRREETQYF.

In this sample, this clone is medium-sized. In nucleotides, the CDR3 is TGTGCCAGCAGTGTCGGGGGGAGCACTGAAGCTTTCTTT. Translation gives CASSVGGSTEAFF. The chain recombines TRBV6-5 with TRBJ1-1, with TRBD1 as a possible D gene (5 bases). The germline V gene encodes CDR1 MNHEY and CDR2 SVGAGI. V was shortened by 5 bases and J by 4 bases, with 11 bases between the two germline ends. This CDR3 comprises 13 residues.

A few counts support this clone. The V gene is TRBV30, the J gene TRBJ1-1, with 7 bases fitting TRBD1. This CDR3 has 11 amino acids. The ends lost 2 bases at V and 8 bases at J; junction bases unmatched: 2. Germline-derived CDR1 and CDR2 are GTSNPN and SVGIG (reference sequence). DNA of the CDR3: TGTGCCTGGAGTCCAGGGGGGGAAGCTTTCTTT. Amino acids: CAWSPGGEAFF.

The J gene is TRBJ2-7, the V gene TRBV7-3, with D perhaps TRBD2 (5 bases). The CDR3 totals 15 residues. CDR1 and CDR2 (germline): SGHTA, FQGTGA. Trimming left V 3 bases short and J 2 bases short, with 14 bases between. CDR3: CASSFHRRGPYEQYF. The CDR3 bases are TGTGCCAGCAGCTTCCACCGGAGAGGGCCCTACGAGCAGTACTTC.

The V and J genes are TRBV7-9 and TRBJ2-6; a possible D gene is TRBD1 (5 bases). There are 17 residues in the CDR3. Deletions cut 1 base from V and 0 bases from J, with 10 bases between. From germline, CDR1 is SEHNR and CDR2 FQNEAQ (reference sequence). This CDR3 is CASSLGTGLSGANVLTF. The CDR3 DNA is TGTGCCAGCAGCTTAGGAACAGGCCTCTCTGGGGCCAACGTCCTGACTTTC.

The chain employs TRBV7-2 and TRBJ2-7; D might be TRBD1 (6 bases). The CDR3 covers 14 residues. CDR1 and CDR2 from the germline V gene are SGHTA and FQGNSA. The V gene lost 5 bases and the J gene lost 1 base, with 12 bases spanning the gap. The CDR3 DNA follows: TGTGCCAGCAGCCCAGCCACAGGGTCCTACGAGCAGTACTTC. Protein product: CASSPATGSYEQYF.